Each of the 14 T cell receptor beta chains below was sequenced from the same sample in a study of blood T cell repertoires in COVID-19. Sequencing was performed with immunoSEQ multiplex PCR; in TCRdb, only in-frame clones are kept and a portion is missing. The sample includes under 250,000 clones, 75% to 90% of them seen just once. The source material was peripheral blood. Receptors originate from a man aged 55-75 years who had recovered from COVID-19.

This clone was observed a few times. This chain's CDR3 is CASSARTGFTTEAFF. For the CDR3, the DNA is TGTGCCAGCAGCGCCCGGACAGGGTTTACCACTGAAGCTTTCTTT. The rearrangement links TRBV3-1 (or the pseudogene TRBV3-2) to TRBJ1-1; TRBD1 matches at 8 bases. The CDR3 is 15 residues long. V lost 5 bases, J lost 4 bases, and 9 bases stayed unmatched. The V gene's germline CDR1 is LGHDT and CDR2 YNNKEL (reference sequence).

This clone was observed a handful of times. V usage is TRBV2 and J usage is TRBJ2-2; the match to TRBD2 covers 11 bases. Trimming at V came to 6 bases and at J to 4 bases, leaving 4 bases not matched to a gene. The germline gives CDR1 SNHLY, CDR2 FYNNEI. CDR3 length: 15 residues. In DNA, the CDR3 is TGTGCCAGCAGACTAGGACTAGCGGGCACCGGGGAGCTGTTTTTT. This sequence encodes CASRLGLAGTGELFF.

This sequence joins TRBV19 and TRBJ2-5; no firm D call. This CDR3 is built from 13 residues. Trimming removed 5 bases from V and 2 bases from J, with 9 bases in between. From germline, CDR1 is LNHDA and CDR2 SQIVND (reference sequence). CDR3 nucleotides: TGTGCCAGTAGTCGACACTCACAAGAGACCCAGTACTTC. Its translation: CASSRHSQETQYF. Filled out from reference TRBV19 and TRBJ2-5, the complete variable domain reads DGGITQSPKYLFRKEGQNVTLSCEQNLNHDAMYWYRQDPGQGLRLIYYSQIVNDFQKGDIAEGYSVSREKKESFPLTVTSAQKNPTAFYLCASSRHSQETQYFGPGTRLLVL.

V gene TRBV30 combines with J gene TRBJ1-3, with unresolved D. Germline assignment: CDR1 GTSNPN and CDR2 SVGIG (reference sequence). The CDR3 loop spans 14 amino acids. Trimming left V 2 bases short and J 6 bases short, with 14 bases between. The CDR3 DNA sequence: TGTGCCTGGAGTATGGTTGGAGGGCTAAACACCATATATTTT. It translates to CAWSMVGGLNTIYF.

The chain recombines TRBV7-3 with TRBJ1-1, with TRBD1 identical over 7 bases. Germline-derived CDR1 and CDR2 are SGHTA and FQGTGA. This CDR3 comprises 14 residues. Trimming took 2 bases from V and 4 from J; bases not matched to a gene: 4. CDR3 bases: TGTGCCAGCAGCTTAGAGCCAGGGGGCACTGAAGCTTTCTTT. Its translation: CASSLEPGGTEAFF.

The rearrangement joins TRBV19 to TRBJ2-7, with TRBD1 as a possible D gene (5 bases). The germline CDR1 and CDR2 sequences are LNHDA and SQIVND (reference sequence). This CDR3 is 15 amino acids long. Trimming pared 6 bases from V and 2 bases from J, leaving 17 bases between. DNA for the CDR3: TGTGCCAGTAGCACCCAGGGCGAGACGGCCTACGAGCAGTACTTC. This encodes CASSTQGETAYEQYF.

The chain has TRBV6-5 and TRBJ2-1; 7 nucleotides align to TRBD2. The CDR3 has 11 residues. Germline CDR1 is MNHEY and CDR2 is SVGAGI. V shed 11 bases and J 8 bases; nucleotides not matched to a gene: 6. The CDR3 protein is CAARGGYEQFF. As DNA, the CDR3 is TGTGCCGCACGGGGAGGGTATGAGCAGTTCTTC.

CDR3 loop: CASSRGFRGYTF. The CDR3 DNA reads as TGTGCCAGTAGCAGGGGGTTTCGTGGCTACACCTTC. The chain has TRBV19 and TRBJ1-2; 7 bases match TRBD1. Germline loops: CDR1 LNHDA, CDR2 SQIVND (reference sequence). The J segment lost 7 bases and the V segment lost 6 bases, leaving 5 bases of the junction unmatched. The CDR3 has 12 amino acids.

The chain uses TRBV3-1 (or the pseudogene TRBV3-2) and TRBJ1-2; tentatively, D is TRBD1 (5 bases). Trimming left V 0 bases short and J 4 bases short, with 9 bases between. Germline CDR1 and CDR2: LGHDT and YNNKEL (reference sequence). The CDR3 is 14 amino acids. The CDR3 region is CASSQDFTGYGYTF. CDR3 bases: TGTGCCAGCAGCCAAGATTTTACAGGCTATGGCTACACCTTC.

The chain links TRBV5-4 to TRBJ2-1; a possible D gene is TRBD1 (7 bases). The CDR3 totals 14 residues. CDR1 is SGHNT, CDR2 YYREEE, per germline (reference sequence). The germline V and J ends were trimmed by 5 bases and 6 bases, with 15 bases remaining between them. CDR3 protein: CASSPPGGGNEQFF. The CDR3 DNA reads as TGTGCCAGCAGTCCCCCAGGGGGAGGCAATGAGCAGTTCTTC. Variable domain in full (rest from reference TRBV5-4 and TRBJ2-1): ETGVTQSPTHLIKTRGQQVTLRCSSQSGHNTVSWYQQALGQGPQFIFQYYREEENGRGNFPPRFSGLQFPNYSSELNVNALELDDSALYLCASSPPGGGNEQFFGPGTRLTVL.

The rearrangement joins TRBV9 to TRBJ1-6; D gene unclear. Trimming cost V 0 bases and J 4 bases, with 8 bases left between them. The CDR3 sequence is 15 residues long. The germline gives CDR1 SGDLS, CDR2 YYNGEE. CDR3 nucleotide sequence: TGTGCCAGCAGCGTAGGGTCCGGGTATAATTCACCCCTCCACTTT. Protein sequence: CASSVGSGYNSPLHF.

The chain is built from TRBV2 and TRBJ2-3, with TRBD1 matching 10 bases. CDR3 length equals 17 residues. CDR1 SNHLY and CDR2 FYNNEI come from the germline V gene. Trimming removed 3 bases from V and 3 bases from J; junction bases left unmatched: 9. The CDR3, as DNA: TGTGCCAGCAGTGACAGGACAGGGGGGTTTCGAACAGATACGCAGTATTTT. It yields the protein CASSDRTGGFRTDTQYF.

V gene TRBV28 combines with J gene TRBJ2-3, with 9 bases identical to TRBD2. The J segment lost 5 bases and the V segment lost 5 bases, leaving 8 bases of the junction unmatched. Germline CDR1 MDHEN, CDR2 SYDVKM. CDR3 size: 15 residues. This CDR3 is CASSQASGKEDTQYF. The DNA for the CDR3 is TGTGCCAGCAGTCAGGCTAGCGGGAAGGAAGATACGCAGTATTTT.

CDR3 nucleotides: TGTGCCAGCAGTGTTAGACTAGCGGGGGCGCAGTATTTT. It codes for CASSVRLAGAQYF. This rearrangement joins TRBV27 to TRBJ2-3, with 12 bases aligning to TRBD2. V lost 5 bases, J lost 10 bases, and 4 bases stayed unmatched. Germline V lookup: CDR1 MNHEY, CDR2 SMNVEV (reference sequence). This CDR3 spans 13 amino acids.